This T cell receptor beta chain is from a study of cytomegalovirus exposure and HLA in healthy donors. Trimming took 2 bases from V and 7 from J, leaving 5 bases between them. CDR3 size: 11 residues. The germline V gene encodes CDR1 GTSNPN and CDR2 SVGIG (reference sequence). The PCR made use of 60 Vbeta and 13 Jbeta primers. The protocol was immunoSEQ multiplex PCR, while the TCRdb copy is restricted to in-frame clones and leaves out a portion. Of approximately 120,000 clones in the sample, about 76% were seen once. Input material: PBMCs. The clonotype comes from a woman between 40 and 50 years old in good health and CMV-seropositive. The V gene is TRBV30, the J gene TRBJ2-2; no firm D call. CDR3 sequence (DNA): TGTGCCTGGAGTCTTATCGGGGAGCTGTTTTTT. It translates to CAWSLIGELFF.